The subject of this entry is one TCR beta chain. This clone's antigen is unknown. No quality values exist for individual bases; no much larger clone is one base distant. This record belongs to a study of shared clonotypes between healthy human individuals (dated by TCRdb to 2018 to 2021). Some background on the complete study: A couple of women and three men aged 18 to 49 years were included in the cohort. The study deeply sequenced blood TCR repertoires of five healthy adults to estimate repertoire size and the extent of clonotype sharing between individuals. Each donor's leukapheresis produced roughly between about 0.8 and 8.9 billion PBMCs. To increase sequencing depth and limit assay-specific biases, different laboratories used diverse techniques to prepare libraries and sequence TCR repertoires. For each donor, CD4 naive and CD4 memory were each run on three plates, CD8 naive on two plates, and CD8 memory on one plate. Study-level results and caveats: Because the study included only a small number of donors, the genetic and exposure-history diversity represented was limited. Rarefaction of sorted-subset datasets indicated incomplete sequencing despite the large sequencing depth. Sampling was restricted to blood, and TCR repertoires in tissue are likely to differ from TCR repertoires in blood. Pairwise subsampling indicated that sequencing depth was expected to affect the degree of clonotype sharing among donors. Compared with non-shared clonotypes, the clonotypes found in all four sorted-subset donors had higher generation probabilities. Estimated clonotype richness was generally larger for naive than for memory subsets. Around 5.4% of naive CD4, 3.5% of naive CD8, 2.3% of memory CD4, and about 0.4% of memory CD8 clonotypes were shared across several donors.

TCR CDR3 regions were amplified from genomic DNA by multiplex PCR using the deep immunoSEQ assay. Genomic DNA extracted from each cell subset was distributed evenly over all wells of several immunoSEQ 96-well plates, and each plate served as one replicate. For sorted subsets, each replicate PCR was loaded with 200 ng genomic DNA, equivalent to approximately 33,000 T cell genomes. The purified libraries were quantified using a Qubit 3.0 fluorometer, sized with a Bioanalyzer 2100, and then quantified again using the KAPA Library Quantification kit. Every immunoSEQ 96-well plate was sequenced on a separate single-read 150-cycle Illumina NextSeq 550 flow cell. Under the source paper's analysis protocol: Because the immunoSEQ output held only junctional sequences and lacked quality scores, the filtering could not match the filtering applied to full-length reads. Sequences were annotated with PyIR, a Python wrapper for IgBLAST v1.9, and V/J genes and CDR3 were assigned using IMGT germline references. Reads with weak V/J assignments (E-value above 1e-6), missing CDR3, stop codons, out-of-frame junctions, or ambiguous translated residues were removed. V3J clonotypes were defined as sequences sharing an identical inferred V gene, J gene, and CDR3 amino acid sequence. The percentage overlap between two repertoires was calculated by dividing the number of shared unique clonotypes by the size of the smaller repertoire. Three approaches were used to assess repertoire richness: RTK rarefaction, the Chao1 estimator, and Recon v2.1 estimates of unobserved clonotypes. Generation probabilities for all TCRbeta clonotypes obtained by the gDNA method from a few donors were computed using OLGA. TCRdb mirrors the immuneACCESS table, restricted to in-frame sequences. Some clones are absent from its copies; in checked studies, under half trace to an unresolved V gene, and the reason for the others is unknown. V and J calls and clone size are those listed in that table; D and trimming were worked out from the DNA. This sample has roughly 330,000 clones in its table, and around two thirds of those were observed once. The ten largest clones represent about 9.4% of the sample.

Donors were healthy HIV-negative adults with no recently reported acute infections or vaccinations. All donors were Caucasian adults living in Nashville, Tennessee, USA. CD4+ T cells were enriched by magnetic negative selection; naive cells were then positively selected on CD45RA, and the negative fraction formed the memory subset. Blood was collected by leukapheresis, and PBMCs were isolated by Ficoll-Histopaque density gradient centrifugation and then cryopreserved in liquid nitrogen vapor phase. Purity and quantity of every magnetically sorted T cell population were checked by analytical flow cytometry. From each sorted fraction, genomic DNA was isolated and quantified by UV absorbance on a Nanodrop 2000c. Source material: memory CD4+ T cells sorted from blood. The cell subset or site label, as the study defines it: CD45RA-negative fraction. The TCR comes from a man aged 25 to 40 in good health.

The CDR3 protein is CATSLGTGGNQPQHF. Read as DNA, the sequence is TGTGCCACCAGCTTAGGGACAGGGGGCAATCAGCCCCAGCATTTT. The chain is encoded by TRBV15 joined to TRBJ1-5; a stretch of 10 junction bases matches TRBD1. Taken from the germline V gene (reference sequence), the CDR1 and CDR2 loops are LNHNV and YYDKDF. From cysteine to phenylalanine, the CDR3 is 15 amino acids long. CDR3 DNA only is kept here, 45 bases in frame from base 1. Ends trimmed: V by 5 bases, J by 2 bases; bases unmatched to a gene: 3.